These 27 T cell receptor beta chains originate from one sample sequenced in a study of response to subunit inactivated influenza vaccine. TCRdb itself ran the RT-PCR reads through MiXCR, one entry per CDR3 protein. The profile shows about 520,000 distinct CDR3 sequences, 25% of them singletons. Sample: CD4+ T cells sorted from PBMCs, taken 5 to 6 days after vaccination. These receptors all stem from a man aged 45-65 years who received an inactivated influenza vaccine.

J is TRBJ1-2 and V is TRBV4-1; D gene ambiguous. Germline CDR1 reads MGHRA; CDR2 reads YSYEKL. The CDR3 length is 14 residues. V dropped 0 bases and J dropped 3 bases, with 8 bases sitting between them. CDR3 sequence (DNA): TGCGCCAGCAGCCAAGAGGGATCGTACTATGGCTACACCTTC. Protein: CASSQEGSYYGYTF.

This chain joins TRBV12-3 or TRBV12-4 and TRBJ1-2, with D perhaps TRBD1 (6 bases). This CDR3 is 16 amino acids long. With 3 bases removed from V and 1 base from J, the gap between germline ends came to 15 bases. This CDR3 is CASSFQAGEINYGYTF. The CDR3, as DNA: TGTGCCAGCAGTTTTCAGGCAGGGGAAATTAACTATGGCTACACCTTC.

This clonotype was observed many times. This chain connects TRBV6-2 or TRBV6-3 to TRBJ2-3, with a tentative D call TRBD2 (6 bases). The CDR3 is made up of 17 amino acids. CDR1 is MNHEY and CDR2 is SVGEGT in the germline V gene. V was pared by 0 bases and J by 2 bases, with 15 bases between. In DNA form, the CDR3 reads TGTGCCAGCAGTTACTCACCGGGACTTGTTCTCACAGATACGCAGTATTTT. Translation gives CASSYSPGLVLTDTQYF.

CDR3 amino acids: CASSYRGEAFF. The CDR3 DNA sequence: TGTGCCAGCAGTTATAGAGGTGAAGCTTTCTTT. The chain links TRBV6-5 to TRBJ1-1; no clear D. The length of the CDR3 is 11 residues. V shed 3 bases and J shed 7 bases, with 6 bases lying between them. Germline V gives CDR1 MNHEY, CDR2 SVGAGI.

The CDR3 here is CASRKQGIGETQYF. For the CDR3, the DNA is TGTGCCAGCAGGAAGCAGGGGATCGGAGAGACCCAGTACTTC. The chain has TRBV6-1 and TRBJ2-5, with D possibly matching TRBD1 (6 bases). Trimming took off 6 bases at V and 4 bases at J, with 15 bases between the two ends. The CDR3 covers 14 residues. In germline, CDR1 is MNHNS, CDR2 SASEGT.

This clonotype was found a few times. The chain recombines TRBV29-1 with TRBJ2-3; the D is unclear. Deletions cut 5 bases from V and 0 bases from J, with 15 bases between. CDR1 and CDR2 from the germline V gene are SQVTM and ANQGSEA. The CDR3 totals 15 residues. As DNA, the CDR3 is TGCAGCGTTATACAAGCACGGATAAGCACAGATACGCAGTATTTT. This encodes CSVIQARISTDTQYF.

A few counts support this clonotype. V usage is TRBV3-1 and J usage is TRBJ1-1; D not certain. V shed 0 bases and J shed 6 bases, with 5 bases lying between them. CDR3 size: 12 residues. Germline CDR1 is LGHDT and CDR2 is YNNKEL (reference sequence). The CDR3 DNA reads TGTGCCAGCAGCCAAGATCAGGCTGAAGCTTTCTTT. Its translation: CASSQDQAEAFF.

This clonotype was observed a few times. The chain employs TRBV18 and TRBJ2-1, with D perhaps TRBD1 (5 bases). Germline assignment: CDR1 KGHSH and CDR2 LQKENI. This CDR3 region has 13 residues. Trimming removed 6 bases from V and 5 bases from J, with 11 bases in between. The DNA for the CDR3 is TGTGCCAGCTCCATACAGGAGAACAATGAGCAGTTCTTC. Translated: CASSIQENNEQFF. The full variable domain, rest sourced from reference TRBV18 and TRBJ2-1, is NAGVMQNPRHLVRRRGQEARLRCSPMKGHSHVYWYRQLPEEGLKFMVYLQKENIIDESGMPKERFSAEFPKEGPSILRIQQVVRGDSAAYFCASSIQENNEQFFGPGTRLTVL.

The table lists this clonotype with a few counts. The chain employs TRBV7-9 and TRBJ1-2, with unresolved D. The V end lost 5 bases, the J end lost 4 bases, and 11 bases lay between the germline ends. The length of the CDR3 is 13 residues. CDR1 is SEHNR and CDR2 is FQNEAQ in the germline V gene (reference sequence). DNA of the CDR3: TGTGCCAGCAGCATCGACCCAATCTATGGCTACACCTTC. As protein: CASSIDPIYGYTF.

This clonotype showed up just a few times. V gene TRBV29-1 combines with J gene TRBJ1-2, with 7 bases matching TRBD1. J gave up 8 bases and V 4 bases, and 10 bases lay outside the gene matches. Germline values: CDR1 SQVTM, CDR2 ANQGSEA. CDR3 size: 13 residues. CDR3 region: CSVGREGALGYTF. CDR3 bases: TGCAGCGTTGGACGTGAGGGGGCTTTGGGCTACACCTTC.

The chain has TRBV2 and TRBJ2-2; D unclear. The length of the CDR3 is 15 residues. Trimming stripped 6 bases from V and 4 bases from J, with 15 bases between. CDR1 and CDR2 (germline): SNHLY, FYNNEI. In DNA, the CDR3 is TGTGCCAGCAGCGAGGATGGTGTAGGCACCGGGGAGCTGTTTTTT. Its translation: CASSEDGVGTGELFF.

V usage is TRBV6-1 and J usage is TRBJ1-1; weak D call: TRBD1 (6 bases). In germline, CDR1 is MNHNS, CDR2 SASEGT. The germline V and J ends were trimmed by 4 bases and 1 base, with 10 bases remaining between them. This CDR3 is 14 amino acids long. Here the CDR3 reads CASSATGTNTEAFF. The CDR3 bases are TGTGCCAGCAGTGCGACAGGTACGAACACTGAAGCTTTCTTT.

This clonotype came up a few times. V and J are TRBV7-3 and TRBJ2-5, with D perhaps TRBD2 (6 bases). This CDR3 region has 15 residues. Deletions cut 1 base from V and 2 bases from J, with 11 bases between. Germline V lookup: CDR1 SGHTA, CDR2 FQGTGA. CDR3 residues: CASSLNGGIQETQYF. CDR3 sequence (DNA): TGTGCCAGCAGCTTAAATGGGGGGATTCAAGAGACCCAGTACTTC.

This clonotype turned up a few times. The chain couples TRBV11-2 to TRBJ2-7, with 7 positions matching TRBD2. The CDR3 totals 15 residues. V was pared by 0 bases and J by 6 bases, with 8 bases of the junction left unmatched. Germline values: CDR1 SGHAT, CDR2 FQNNGV. CDR3 nucleotide sequence: TGTGCCAGCAGCTTAGACTCGACGGGAGGAAGCGAGCAGTACTTC. This encodes CASSLDSTGGSEQYF. Filled out from reference TRBV11-2 and TRBJ2-7, the complete variable domain reads EAGVAQSPRYKIIEKRQSVAFWCNPISGHATLYWYQQILGQGPKLLIQFQNNGVVDDSQLPKDRFSAERLKGVDSTLKIQPAKLEDSAVYLCASSLDSTGGSEQYFGPGTRLTVT.

The V and J genes are TRBV3-1 and TRBJ2-7; perhaps TRBD2 as D (7 bases). This CDR3 region has 15 residues. The germline V gene encodes CDR1 LGHDT and CDR2 YNNKEL (reference sequence). Trimming took 4 bases from V and 3 from J, leaving 16 bases between them. The CDR3 region is CASSPRRGGIYEQYF. The CDR3, as DNA: TGTGCCAGCAGCCCCCGGAGGGGGGGGATCTACGAGCAGTACTTC.

The chain links TRBV10-3 to TRBJ2-1; no firm D call. V shed 7 bases and J shed 7 bases, with 11 bases lying between them. This CDR3 is 12 amino acids long. Germline V lookup: CDR1 ENHRY, CDR2 SYGVKD. In DNA form, the CDR3 reads TGTGCCATCATGGCAGACAAAAATGAGCAGTTCTTC. This sequence encodes CAIMADKNEQFF.

This clonotype was counted between two and nine times. The chain has TRBV6-2 or TRBV6-3 and TRBJ2-6, with D perhaps TRBD2 (6 bases). V lost 0 bases and J lost 4, with 10 bases in between. The CDR3 is 16 residues long. Germline CDR1 MNHEY, CDR2 SVGEGT. The CDR3 DNA is TGTGCCAGCAGTTACTCGAGCGGGTACGGGGCCAACGTCCTGACTTTC. This codes for CASSYSSGYGANVLTF.

This chain connects TRBV5-1 to TRBJ2-7; a weak D match, TRBD2 (6 bases). The CDR3 is 14 residues long. Trimming took 6 bases from V and 3 from J, leaving 16 bases between them. CDR1 and CDR2 from the germline V gene are SGHRS and YFSETQ. CDR3: CASTTGTRGYEQYF. DNA of the CDR3: TGCGCCAGCACCACCGGGACTCGGGGCTACGAGCAGTACTTC. The full variable domain, in which reference TRBV5-1 and TRBJ2-7 provide the parts outside the CDR3, is KAGVTQTPRYLIKTRGQQVTLSCSPISGHRSVSWYQQTPGQGLQFLFEYFSETQRNKGNFPGRFSGRQFSNSRSEMNVSTLELGDSALYLCASTTGTRGYEQYFGPGTRLTVT.

The chain couples TRBV20-1 to TRBJ2-4, with D possibly being TRBD2 (6 bases). Germline assignment: CDR1 DFQATT and CDR2 SNEGSKA (reference sequence). Trimming removed 5 bases from V and 0 bases from J, with 17 bases in between. CDR3 length: 16 amino acids. The CDR3 loop is CSASGTSQLAKNIQYF. CDR3 in DNA: TGCAGTGCTTCCGGGACTTCTCAACTAGCCAAAAACATTCAGTACTTC.

This clonotype was detected ten times or more. The chain couples TRBV20-1 to TRBJ2-1; 12 nucleotides align to TRBD1. The CDR3 is 14 amino acids. J lost 6 bases, V lost 4 bases, and 4 bases had no gene match. Germline V CDR1 and CDR2: DFQATT, SNEGSKA (reference sequence). The CDR3 is CSATRDRGLNEQFF. The CDR3 bases are TGCAGTGCTACTCGGGACAGGGGGCTCAATGAGCAGTTCTTC.

CDR3 nucleotides: TGCGCCAGCAGCCAAGATCTCGGCAGGGCATACGAGCAGTACTTC. Amino acid sequence: CASSQDLGRAYEQYF. The chain uses TRBV4-3 and TRBJ2-7, with D possibly being TRBD1 (5 bases). Germline CDR1 LGHNA, CDR2 YSLEER. The germline V and J ends were trimmed by 0 bases and 4 bases, with 13 bases remaining between them. The CDR3 totals 15 residues.

The chain links TRBV27 to TRBJ1-1, with TRBD1 as a possible D gene (6 bases). V lost 3 bases to trimming and J lost 1 base, with 9 bases between them. Germline loops: CDR1 MNHEY, CDR2 SMNVEV (reference sequence). The CDR3 spans 14 residues. In DNA, the CDR3 is TGTGCCAGCAGTTTCGGACAGACGAACACTGAAGCTTTCTTT. Protein product: CASSFGQTNTEAFF.

This clonotype has more than one count but fewer than ten. The chain couples TRBV7-2 to TRBJ1-2, with D unresolved. The V and J ends lost 5 bases and 8 bases respectively, with 9 bases between them. This CDR3 region has 11 residues. The germline gives CDR1 SGHTA, CDR2 FQGNSA. The DNA for the CDR3 is TGTGCCAGCAGCCTCGGATGGGGCTACACCTTC. Translating gives CASSLGWGYTF. The full variable domain, in which reference TRBV7-2 and TRBJ1-2 provide the parts outside the CDR3, is GAGVSQSPSNKVTEKGKDVELRCDPISGHTALYWYRQSLGQGLEFLIYFQGNSAPDKSGLPSDRFSAERTGGSVSTLTIQRTQQEDSAVYLCASSLGWGYTFGSGTRLTVV.

This clonotype was observed at least ten times. J is TRBJ2-7 and V is TRBV7-9; D is unclear. V dropped 0 bases and J dropped 4 bases, with 13 bases sitting between them. Germline loops: CDR1 SEHNR, CDR2 FQNEAQ (reference sequence). This CDR3 has 15 residues. The CDR3 sequence: CASSLAHGSSYEQYF. The CDR3 nucleotides read TGTGCCAGCAGCTTAGCGCACGGCAGCTCGTACGAGCAGTACTTC. The full variable domain, rest sourced from reference TRBV7-9 and TRBJ2-7, is DTGVSQNPRHKITKRGQNVTFRCDPISEHNRLYWYRQTLGQGPEFLTYFQNEAQLEKSRLLSDRFSAERPKGSFSTLEIQRTEQGDSAMYLCASSLAHGSSYEQYFGPGTRLTVT.

This clonotype has a count of ten or more. The rearrangement joins TRBV10-3 to TRBJ2-2; TRBD2 is a possible D gene (5 bases). This CDR3 is built from 17 residues. Germline V gene lookup returns CDR1 ENHRY and CDR2 SYGVKD. The ends were cut back, 0 bases at V and 7 bases at J, with 18 bases in the middle. The CDR3 here is CAISESRTARPDGELFF. The CDR3 bases are TGTGCCATCAGTGAGTCTAGGACTGCTAGGCCCGACGGGGAGCTGTTTTTT.

The chain carries TRBV4-3 and TRBJ2-7; 9 bases match TRBD1. V gave up 0 bases and J gave up 0 bases; unmatched junction bases: 6. The CDR3 length is 17 residues. Germline assignment: CDR1 LGHNA and CDR2 YSLEER. This CDR3 is CASSQEGGTGSSYEQYF. CDR3 bases: TGCGCCAGCAGCCAAGAAGGCGGGACAGGGAGCTCCTACGAGCAGTACTTC.

To note about this clonotype: A much bigger clone sits one base away, suggesting this may be a read error. The gene calls are TRBV9 and TRBJ2-1, with TRBD1 matching 8 bases. Looked up from germline, CDR1 is SGDLS and CDR2 is YYNGEE. V lost 3 bases, J lost 6 bases, and 8 bases stayed unmatched. This CDR3 comprises 15 residues. The CDR3 sequence is CASSAGTGSGNEQFF. The CDR3 DNA reads as TGTGCCAGCAGCGCAGGGACAGGCAGCGGCAATGAGCAGTTCTTC.